What follows are 26 T cell receptor beta chains derived from one specimen sequenced in a study of cytomegalovirus exposure and HLA in healthy donors. Primers included in the PCR were 60 Vbeta and 13 Jbeta primers. The repertoire was sequenced with immunoSEQ multiplex PCR; TCRdb's copy has only in-frame clones and lacks some. Of 140,000 to 150,000 clones listed, just under 75% were seen once; the top ten hold 1.6%. Sequences were obtained from PBMCs. These receptor sequences come from a woman between 18 and 29 years old in good health and CMV-seronegative.

The chain carries TRBV6-1 and TRBJ1-3, with 10 positions matching TRBD1. This CDR3 is 15 amino acids long. The germline V gene encodes CDR1 MNHNS and CDR2 SASEGT. J lost 2 bases, V lost 4 bases, and 2 bases had no gene match. CDR3 sequence reads: CASSAGTGAGNTIYF. The CDR3 nucleotides are TGTGCCAGCAGTGCTGGGACAGGGGCTGGAAACACCATATATTTT.

V is TRBV28 and J is TRBJ2-2; 8 nucleotides agree with TRBD1. In germline, CDR1 is MDHEN, CDR2 SYDVKM. This CDR3 region has 16 residues. The ends lost 6 bases at V and 6 bases at J; junction bases unmatched: 12. Here the CDR3 reads CASSLLWTGNAGELFF. In DNA, the CDR3 is TGTGCCAGCAGCCTACTATGGACAGGGAATGCCGGGGAGCTGTTTTTT.

The chain joins TRBV7-2 to TRBJ1-5, with 10 bases fitting TRBD1. V dropped 1 base and J dropped 6; count of bases not matched to a gene: 6. The CDR3 totals 16 residues. CDR1 SGHTA and CDR2 FQGNSA come from the germline V gene. The CDR3 DNA reads TGTGCCAGCAGCTTAGGTAGGGACAGGGGATCTCAGCCCCAGCATTTT. Residues: CASSLGRDRGSQPQHF.

The sample holds a few counts of this clone. The chain links TRBV11-2 to TRBJ2-7, with D possibly TRBD2 on 6 matching bases. The CDR3 covers 13 residues. From germline, CDR1 is SGHAT and CDR2 FQNNGV. Trimming pared 5 bases from V and 4 bases from J, leaving 12 bases between. As DNA, the CDR3 is TGTGCCAGCAGCCTCGGGACTGATTACGAGCAGTACGTC. This translates into CASSLGTDYEQYV.

The chain employs TRBV5-8 and TRBJ1-4; 7 nucleotides agree with TRBD1. Looked up from germline, CDR1 is SGHTS and CDR2 is YDEGEE. The CDR3 runs 15 residues. V dropped 4 bases and J dropped 7; count of bases not matched to a gene: 10. CDR3 coding DNA: TGTGCCAGCAGCCAGACAGGGCTATCCAGTGAAAAACTGTTTTTT. Its translation is CASSQTGLSSEKLFF.

CDR3: CASSLAGGASYNEQFF. DNA for the CDR3: TGTGCCAGCAGCTTAGCGGGCGGGGCCTCCTACAATGAGCAGTTCTTC. The chain uses TRBV7-8 and TRBJ2-1; a weak D match, TRBD2 (6 bases). V lost 0 bases and J lost 0, with 9 bases in between. CDR3 length equals 16 residues. Per germline, CDR1 SGHVS and CDR2 FQNEAQ.

This clone was seen only a few times. V and J are TRBV28 and TRBJ2-3, with a weak D call TRBD1 (6 bases). Trimming removed 8 bases at V and 6 bases at J, with 9 bases between. The CDR3 is 11 amino acids. Germline CDR1 is MDHEN and CDR2 is SYDVKM. CDR3 coding DNA: TGTGCCAGCCTAACAGGGGATACGCAGTATTTT. Residues: CASLTGDTQYF.

A few counts support this clone. In nucleotides, the CDR3 is TGTGCCAGCAGGATGGCGGTGGGCACAGATACGCAGTATTTT. This gives the protein CASRMAVGTDTQYF. The V gene is TRBV2, the J gene TRBJ2-3; D is uncertain. The V end was cut by 6 bases, the J end by 1 base, with 11 bases between. Per the germline V gene, CDR1 is SNHLY and CDR2 is FYNNEI. This CDR3 comprises 14 residues.

This chain uses TRBV11-2 with TRBJ1-2, with 8 bases aligning to TRBD1. The trim removed 0 bases at V and 7 bases at J, leaving 1 base unmatched. The CDR3 length is 13 residues. Germline lookup yields CDR1 SGHAT and CDR2 FQNNGV. Written as DNA, the CDR3 is TGTGCCAGCAGCTTAGAAGACAGGGGTGGCTACACCTTC. This encodes CASSLEDRGGYTF.

The rearrangement uses TRBV19 and TRBJ1-5; 9 positions match TRBD1. From germline, CDR1 is LNHDA and CDR2 SQIVND (reference sequence). The CDR3 has 16 residues. J was trimmed by 6 bases and V by 7 bases; bases with no gene match: 13. The CDR3 DNA reads TGTGCCAGTATTAACTCCGGGACAGGGTTTATTCAGCCCCAGCATTTT. Encoded protein: CASINSGTGFIQPQHF.

V usage is TRBV2 and J usage is TRBJ1-1; D is possibly TRBD1 (5 bases). CDR1 SNHLY and CDR2 FYNNEI come from the germline V gene. V was clipped by 4 bases and J by 3 bases, with 9 bases between them. The CDR3 loop spans 13 amino acids. The DNA for the CDR3 is TGTGCCAGCAGTGGGCAAGGGGACACTGAAGCTTTCTTT. This codes for CASSGQGDTEAFF.

As DNA, the CDR3 is TGTGCCAGCAGCCCGGAGGGGGCAGGGGGCTTAACCGGGGAGCTGTTTTTT. It is translated as CASSPEGAGGLTGELFF. The gene calls are TRBV7-2 and TRBJ2-2, with TRBD1 matching over 8 bases. The ends lost 5 bases at V and 5 bases at J; junction bases unmatched: 13. Germline V gene data show CDR1 as SGHTA and CDR2 as FQGNSA. CDR3 length: 17 amino acids. Full variable domain (remainder filled in from reference TRBV7-2 and TRBJ2-2): GAGVSQSPSNKVTEKGKDVELRCDPISGHTALYWYRQSLGQGLEFLIYFQGNSAPDKSGLPSDRFSAERTGGSVSTLTIQRTQQEDSAVYLCASSPEGAGGLTGELFFGEGSRLTVL.

This clone was counted a few times. The V gene is TRBV5-1, the J gene TRBJ2-2; 9 positions match TRBD2. CDR1 SGHRS and CDR2 YFSETQ come from the germline V gene. The length of the CDR3 is 18 residues. The V segment lost 0 bases and the J segment 2 bases; nucleotides outside the gene matches: 8. In DNA, the CDR3 is TGCGCCAGCAGCTTGGTCCCAGCGGGGGGCCCTAACACCGGGGAGCTGTTTTTT. Its protein is CASSLVPAGGPNTGELFF.

The sample holds a few counts of this clone. CDR3: CASSPSRGTETQYF. CDR3 nucleotides: TGTGCCAGCAGTCCTAGCCGGGGGACGGAGACCCAGTACTTC. The chain carries TRBV5-4 and TRBJ2-5, with a weak D call TRBD2 (6 bases). Germline V gene lookup returns CDR1 SGHNT and CDR2 YYREEE (reference sequence). Between the trimmed V and J ends, which lost 5 bases and 5 bases, there was a span of 16 bases. The CDR3 is 14 residues long.

This rearrangement joins TRBV18 to TRBJ1-1; tentatively, D is TRBD1 (6 bases). The V gene's germline CDR1 is KGHSH and CDR2 LQKENI. The CDR3 is made up of 11 amino acids. The ends were cut back, 6 bases at V and 8 bases at J, with 10 bases in the middle. The CDR3 spells CASSLDREAFF. DNA of the CDR3: TGTGCCAGCTCCCTTGACAGGGAAGCTTTCTTT. The variable domain in full, with the rest retrieved from reference TRBV18 and TRBJ1-1, is NAGVMQNPRHLVRRRGQEARLRCSPMKGHSHVYWYRQLPEEGLKFMVYLQKENIIDESGMPKERFSAEFPKEGPSILRIQQVVRGDSAAYFCASSLDREAFFGQGTRLTVV.

The chain has TRBV19 and TRBJ1-2; 8 nucleotides match TRBD1. The length of the CDR3 is 14 residues. Germline V CDR1 and CDR2: LNHDA, SQIVND (reference sequence). V lost 4 bases to trimming and J lost 4 bases; unmatched junction nucleotides: 5. The CDR3 DNA is TGTGCCAGTAGTACCGGACAGGGTGGCTATGGCTACACCTTC. Encoded protein: CASSTGQGGYGYTF.

The chain joins TRBV21-1 to TRBJ1-1; the D call of TRBD1 is as the table states it, not checked on the DNA. TRBV21-1 is deemed a pseudogene. The CDR3 has 20 amino acids. The CDR3 region is CASSKRSFRGRLSLDTEAFF. CDR3 nucleotides: TGTGCCAGCAGCAAAAGGTCGTTCAGGGGGCGTCTAAGCCTGGACACTGAAGCTTTCTTT.

This clone was seen just once. This chain links TRBV5-5 with TRBJ1-1; 9 bases fit TRBD1. V was pared by 7 bases and J by 3 bases, with 4 bases of the junction left unmatched. Germline V gene lookup returns CDR1 SGHKS and CDR2 YYEKEE (reference sequence). The CDR3 runs to 13 residues. CDR3 nucleotides: TGTGCCAGCGACTGGACAGGGGACACTGAAGCTTTCTTT. It translates to CASDWTGDTEAFF.

V usage is TRBV6-5 and J usage is TRBJ1-6; D may be TRBD1 (5 bases). This CDR3 has 15 amino acids. The germline gives CDR1 MNHEY, CDR2 SVGAGI. V shed 2 bases and J shed 6 bases, with 11 bases lying between them. The CDR3 is CASSYRGASNSPLHF. CDR3 in DNA: TGTGCCAGCAGTTACAGGGGCGCGTCTAATTCACCCCTCCACTTT.

The J gene is TRBJ1-2, the V gene TRBV4-3; tentative D call: TRBD1 (5 bases). Trimming took off 4 bases at V and 7 bases at J, with 19 bases between the two ends. Per the germline V gene, CDR1 is LGHNA and CDR2 is YSLEER. This CDR3 contains 15 residues. The CDR3 DNA follows: TGCGCCAGCAGCCCCGTTCCGGACACCCGTTTTGGCTACACCTTC. Residues: CASSPVPDTRFGYTF.

The CDR3: CASSPGGASGGDTQYF. CDR3 DNA: TGTGCCAGCAGCCCCGGTGGAGCCTCCGGGGGAGATACGCAGTATTTT. This sequence joins TRBV7-9 and TRBJ2-3; tentative D call: TRBD2 (6 bases). V dropped 5 bases and J dropped 5 bases, with 20 bases sitting between them. Germline CDR1 SEHNR, CDR2 FQNEAQ (reference sequence). CDR3 size: 16 residues.

The J gene is TRBJ1-6, the V gene TRBV6-4; D is undetermined. The length of the CDR3 is 11 residues. Trimming cost V 7 bases and J 7 bases, with 5 bases left between them. Germline V gene sequence: CDR1 MRHNA, CDR2 SNTAGT. Here the CDR3 reads CASTRNSPLHF. CDR3 nucleotides: TGTGCCAGCACGAGGAATTCACCCCTCCACTTT.

This clone was seen a few times. The rearrangement joins TRBV5-4 to TRBJ2-2; no clear D. CDR3 size: 12 residues. Trimming pared 3 bases from V and 3 bases from J, leaving 3 bases between. CDR1 and CDR2 (germline): SGHNT, YYREEE (reference sequence). CDR3: CASSYYTGELFF. DNA for the CDR3: TGTGCCAGCAGCTACTACACCGGGGAGCTGTTTTTT.

The J gene is TRBJ1-1, the V gene TRBV30; D unresolved. The CDR3 runs 12 residues. Deletions cut 2 bases from V and 1 base from J, with 5 bases between. Looked up from germline, CDR1 is GTSNPN and CDR2 is SVGIG (reference sequence). CDR3 protein: CAWSPGNTEAFF. The CDR3 region has the DNA TGTGCCTGGAGTCCGGGGAACACTGAAGCTTTCTTT.

A single count supports this clone. V usage is TRBV27 and J usage is TRBJ2-6; D gene unclear. In germline, CDR1 is MNHEY, CDR2 SMNVEV (reference sequence). V was clipped by 0 bases and J by 4 bases, with 10 bases between them. The CDR3 spans 16 residues. CDR3 DNA: TGTGCCAGCAGTTTATCCACAACACCCGGGGCCAACGTCCTGACTTTC. It codes for CASSLSTTPGANVLTF.

This chain links TRBV6-1 with TRBJ2-1; the match to TRBD2 covers 7 bases. V lost 1 base, J lost 2 bases, and 5 bases stayed unmatched. Looked up from germline, CDR1 is MNHNS and CDR2 is SASEGT. This CDR3 is built from 16 residues. The CDR3 DNA reads TGTGCCAGCAGTGAAGTGGGCGGGAGCCCCTACAATGAGCAGTTCTTC. Translated: CASSEVGGSPYNEQFF.